This T cell receptor (beta chain) emerged from a study of T cell responses to AZD1222 COVID-19 vaccine. General study findings and limits: White British donors predominated, females outnumbered males, and clonal diversity was possibly underestimated. Nearly half of unique spike-specific TCRs reportedly avoided B.1.351 and B.1.1.7 mutated regions.

Profiling relied on immunoSEQ multiplex PCR, and the TCRdb table lists in-frame clones only, not all of them. The repertoire holds about 99,000 clones, with 87% as singletons. This clone was found a few times. Its antigen is unknown. The sequence was obtained from an adult in good health. Sequences were derived from peripheral blood, sampled on day 0 of AZD1222 vaccination.

The CDR3 here is CASSLKQGGHGYTF. CDR3 in DNA: TGTGCCAGCAGTCTTAAACAGGGGGGCCATGGCTACACCTTC. This sequence joins TRBV6-5 and TRBJ1-2; 8 bases line up with TRBD1. Germline V gene lookup returns CDR1 MNHEY and CDR2 SVGAGI. V was clipped by 5 bases and J by 6 bases; unmatched bases: 8. CDR3 length: 14 amino acids.